This record looks at one T cell receptor (beta chain) sequence and its context. What it recognizes is unknown. A second about 7 to 12 cycle PCR used barcoded and J-beta primers. Every cDNA molecule bore a tag from a template-switch adaptor containing 12 random nucleotides. A single record per CDR3 protein comes from TCRdb applying MiXCR to the 5' RACE reads. The sample carries some 1,000,000 distinct CDR3 sequences, 20% to 25% recorded once. The sample comes from a study of blood T cells in healthy people across ages. Across the study: About one barcoded beta molecule per two T cells came from capture by template switching.

For every donor, a draw yielded around 10 milliliters of peripheral blood. Study-wide results and limits: Getting older went along with TCR beta diversity per million T cells dropping roughly linearly.

In addition, the sample was reused for a study of T cells of mothers and their children.

This receptor was taken from a girl aged 2 to 9 in good health. Sequences were obtained from blood.

The CDR3 here is CASSQEGLLDTDTQYF. In nucleotides, the CDR3 is TGTGCCAGCAGCCAAGAGGGTTTGCTGGACACAGATACGCAGTATTTT. The genes are TRBV4-2 and TRBJ2-3; no firm D call. CDR3 length equals 16 residues. Germline V gene lookup returns CDR1 LGHNA and CDR2 YNFKEQ. With 0 bases removed from V and 2 bases from J, the gap between germline ends came to 12 bases.